These 32 T cell receptor beta chains were sequenced from one sample in a study of T-cell memory formation after mild COVID-19. From the 5' RACE reads, TCRdb called clonotypes with MiXCR, one entry per CDR3 protein. The sample lists roughly 550,000 distinct CDR3 sequences, around 20% seen once, with around 13% in the top ten. Sample: PBMCs or a T cell subset sorted from them (not recorded which). The receptor source for this set is an adult woman who had mild COVID-19 (a few samples of this study predate the infection). Cell type and time point are not known.

This chain links TRBV19 with TRBJ1-1; TRBD1 is a possible D gene (6 bases). V was clipped by 6 bases and J by 5 bases, with 13 bases between them. The length of the CDR3 is 13 residues. Germline V CDR1 and CDR2: LNHDA, SQIVND (reference sequence). The DNA for the CDR3 is TGTGCCAGTAGAATCTTACAGGGAACTGAAGCTTTCTTT. Translation gives CASRILQGTEAFF. Using reference TRBV19 and TRBJ1-1 for the parts outside the CDR3, the full variable domain is DGGITQSPKYLFRKEGQNVTLSCEQNLNHDAMYWYRQDPGQGLRLIYYSQIVNDFQKGDIAEGYSVSREKKESFPLTVTSAQKNPTAFYLCASRILQGTEAFFGQGTRLTVV.

A few counts support this clonotype. This sequence joins TRBV5-1 and TRBJ2-5; D gene uncertain. V was trimmed by 4 bases and J by 4 bases, leaving 17 bases between them. The CDR3 sequence is 15 residues long. Germline V gene lookup returns CDR1 SGHRS and CDR2 YFSETQ. CDR3 DNA: TGCGCCAGCAGCAAAGAAGTTAGGGAAGGAGAGACCCAGTACTTC. This encodes CASSKEVREGETQYF.

The rearrangement joins TRBV3-1 to TRBJ2-7; the D gene could be TRBD1 or TRBD2 (6 bases each). Trimming removed 3 bases at V and 3 bases at J, with 33 bases between. The CDR3 sequence is 21 residues long. Germline CDR1 is LGHDT and CDR2 is YNNKEL (reference sequence). The CDR3 loop is CASSQKEGYLGLRDTHYEQYF. The CDR3 bases are TGTGCCAGCAGCCAGAAGGAAGGTTATTTGGGTTTGCGGGACACCCACTACGAGCAGTACTTC.

The chain employs TRBV7-9 and TRBJ2-1, with 7 bases aligning to TRBD1. Germline CDR1 reads SEHNR; CDR2 reads FQNEAQ (reference sequence). There are 15 residues in the CDR3. V shed 7 bases, J shed 5 bases, and the junction held 11 bases outside the gene matches. CDR3 loop: CASTLAGTVNNEQFF. In nucleotides, the CDR3 is TGTGCCAGCACCCTAGCCGGGACAGTCAACAATGAGCAGTTCTTC.

This chain joins TRBV20-1 and TRBJ1-2, with D unresolved. CDR3 length: 13 amino acids. Germline CDR1 reads DFQATT; CDR2 reads SNEGSKA (reference sequence). Between the trimmed V and J ends, which lost 0 bases and 2 bases, there was a span of 7 bases. The CDR3 DNA sequence: TGCAGTGCTAGAGATGGCCAGAACTATGGCTACACCTTC. Protein: CSARDGQNYGYTF.

Ten or more counts support this clonotype. The chain joins TRBV5-6 to TRBJ1-1; 9 bases match TRBD1. The J segment lost 3 bases and the V segment lost 4 bases, leaving 10 bases of the junction unmatched. The CDR3 totals 16 residues. Germline V gene sequence: CDR1 SGHDT, CDR2 YYEEEE. CDR3 residues: CASSPDRGYGYTEAFF. The CDR3 DNA reads as TGTGCCAGCAGCCCGGACAGGGGATATGGATACACTGAAGCTTTCTTT.

The chain is built from TRBV5-1 and TRBJ2-2; D is uncertain. The CDR3 is 15 amino acids. Trimming cost V 4 bases and J 2 bases, with 12 bases left between them. Germline V gives CDR1 SGHRS, CDR2 YFSETQ. The CDR3 DNA reads TGCGCCAGCAGCATACAGACTCTTAACACCGGGGAGCTGTTTTTT. Translating it yields CASSIQTLNTGELFF.

The V gene is TRBV12-3 or TRBV12-4, the J gene TRBJ2-7; D possibly corresponds to TRBD2 (7 bases). V was trimmed by 1 base and J by 3 bases, leaving 10 bases between them. There are 14 residues in the CDR3. The CDR3 DNA follows: TGTGCCAGCAGTTTAGTCGGGGGGCTCTACGAGCAGTACTTC. This gives the protein CASSLVGGLYEQYF.

This clonotype was observed a handful of times. J is TRBJ2-1 and V is TRBV7-9; no firm D call. This CDR3 has 14 residues. The germline V gene encodes CDR1 SEHNR and CDR2 FQNEAQ (reference sequence). Trimming cost V 5 bases and J 2 bases, with 10 bases left between them. The DNA for the CDR3 is TGTGCCAGCAGCCCGCTTGGTCCCTACAATGAGCAGTTCTTC. Protein sequence: CASSPLGPYNEQFF.

V is TRBV29-1 and J is TRBJ2-7; 7 bases align to TRBD1. The CDR3 runs 16 residues. V shed 1 base, J shed 0 bases, and the junction held 9 bases outside the gene matches. From germline, CDR1 is SQVTM and CDR2 ANQGSEA. DNA for the CDR3: TGCAGCGTTGAAGCCCTCTTGACAGGGAACTCCTACGAGCAGTACTTC. It codes for CSVEALLTGNSYEQYF.

This clonotype was seen only a few times. The genes are TRBV6-1 and TRBJ2-7; the D gene is possibly TRBD1 (8 bases). V was cut by 6 bases and J by 4 bases, with 19 bases left in between. CDR1 MNHNS and CDR2 SASEGT come from the germline V gene. The CDR3 is 15 residues long. CDR3: CASSRPNRGGYEQYF. The CDR3, as DNA: TGTGCCAGCAGCCGTCCCAACAGGGGGGGGTACGAGCAGTACTTC.

V is TRBV10-3 and J is TRBJ1-1; D remains ambiguous. The length of the CDR3 is 13 residues. Trimming pared 2 bases from V and 5 bases from J, leaving 9 bases between. Germline lookup yields CDR1 ENHRY and CDR2 SYGVKD. The CDR3: CAISEGPGTEAFF. In DNA form, the CDR3 reads TGTGCCATCAGTGAGGGGCCTGGAACTGAAGCTTTCTTT.

This clonotype was counted between two and nine times. The V call is TRBV5-6, the J call TRBJ1-1; D remains ambiguous. Germline values: CDR1 SGHDT, CDR2 YYEEEE. V was shortened by 2 bases and J by 0 bases, with 8 bases between the two germline ends. The CDR3 is 14 residues long. The CDR3 coding sequence is TGTGCCAGCAGCTTCAGAGATATGAACACTGAAGCTTTCTTT. Translating gives CASSFRDMNTEAFF.

There are a few counts of this clonotype. This chain's CDR3 is CASSLGRGLRWTQYF. DNA for the CDR3: TGTGCCAGCAGCTTGGGGAGGGGGCTGCGTTGGACGCAGTATTTT. The chain recombines TRBV5-6 with TRBJ2-3; TRBD1 is a possible D gene (7 bases). Germline-derived CDR1 and CDR2 are SGHDT and YYEEEE. V was shortened by 0 bases and J by 9 bases, with 17 bases between the two germline ends. CDR3 length equals 15 residues.

This clonotype was picked up a small number of times. The gene calls are TRBV12-3 or TRBV12-4 and TRBJ2-1; 14 positions agree with TRBD2. CDR3 length: 14 residues. Trimming cost V 6 bases and J 10 bases; bases outside gene matches: 5. The DNA of the CDR3 is TGTGCCAGCAGAGGGACTAGCGGGAGCAGCGAGCAGTTCTTC. Translated, it gives CASRGTSGSSEQFF.

At least ten counts were recorded for this clonotype. The chain employs TRBV9 and TRBJ2-3; 12 positions match TRBD2. After removal of 2 bases from V and 2 bases from J, the junction contained 3 bases not matched to a gene. Germline CDR1 reads SGDLS; CDR2 reads YYNGEE. The CDR3 runs to 16 residues. CDR3 in DNA: TGTGCCAGCAGCGTGGGACTAGCGGGCGCCACAGATACGCAGTATTTT. Encoded protein: CASSVGLAGATDTQYF.

The J gene is TRBJ1-5, the V gene TRBV7-6; possibly TRBD1 for D (5 bases). The length of the CDR3 is 17 residues. The V gene's germline CDR1 is SGHVS and CDR2 FNYEAQ. V lost 1 base and J lost 3, with 16 bases in between. Written as DNA, the CDR3 is TGTGCCAGCAGCTTAGAGGTTCATCCGGGGGTCAATCAGCCCCAGCATTTT. Amino acid sequence: CASSLEVHPGVNQPQHF.

This clonotype was counted between two and nine times. The V and J genes are TRBV6-2 or TRBV6-3 and TRBJ2-5; the D call may be TRBD1 or TRBD2 (6 bases each). Trimming stripped 2 bases from V and 2 bases from J, with 15 bases between. Per germline, CDR1 MNHEY and CDR2 SVGEGT. The CDR3 is made up of 16 amino acids. In DNA, the CDR3 is TGTGCCAGCAGTTACGTCCCGACAGGACTACAAGAGACCCAGTACTTC. Translation gives CASSYVPTGLQETQYF.

This clonotype occurred once. The gene calls are TRBV12-3 or TRBV12-4 and TRBJ2-7; D is possibly TRBD2 (5 bases). This CDR3 region has 18 residues. The V end was cut by 0 bases, the J end by 2 bases, with 20 bases between. CDR3 amino acids: CASSLAGGVWTEAYEQYF. The CDR3 DNA is TGTGCCAGCAGTTTAGCCGGAGGAGTCTGGACCGAGGCCTACGAGCAGTACTTC.

This clonotype has a count of ten or more. This chain links TRBV3-1 with TRBJ2-7; D is perhaps TRBD1 (5 bases). The germline CDR1 and CDR2 sequences are LGHDT and YNNKEL (reference sequence). This CDR3 has 15 amino acids. Trimming left V 6 bases short and J 5 bases short, with 20 bases between. CDR3 DNA: TGTGCCAGCAGTTCCCCTTCCCAGGGAAGCCACGAGCAGTACTTC. It codes for CASSSPSQGSHEQYF.

The J gene is TRBJ2-7, the V gene TRBV7-8; 9 bases map to TRBD1. The V segment lost 5 bases and the J segment 7 bases; nucleotides outside the gene matches: 12. Germline V gives CDR1 SGHVS, CDR2 FQNEAQ. The CDR3 spans 15 residues. The CDR3 coding sequence is TGTGCCAGCAGCCTACACCGGGACAGGGTTGGAGAGCAGTACTTC. This codes for CASSLHRDRVGEQYF.

V gene TRBV20-1 combines with J gene TRBJ2-7; D unresolved. Germline CDR1 is DFQATT and CDR2 is SNEGSKA (reference sequence). There are 13 residues in the CDR3. Trimming took off 3 bases at V and 2 bases at J, with 11 bases between the two ends. Written as DNA, the CDR3 is TGCAGTGCTAGTGTTGCTGGGACCTACGAGCAGTACTTC. This encodes CSASVAGTYEQYF.

The sample holds a few counts of this clonotype. V and J are TRBV11-1 and TRBJ2-1; 9 bases fit TRBD1. The CDR3 covers 16 residues. The junction had 6 bases not matched to a gene; V was cut back by 2 bases and J by 4 bases. Germline V CDR1 and CDR2: SGHAT, FQDESV (reference sequence). This CDR3 reads CASSLRDREAYNEQFF. CDR3 nucleotide sequence: TGTGCCAGCAGCTTAAGGGACAGGGAGGCGTACAATGAGCAGTTCTTC.

There are a few counts of this clonotype. The V gene is TRBV12-3 or TRBV12-4, the J gene TRBJ2-1; no reliable D call. Trimming stripped 3 bases from V and 15 bases from J, with 12 bases between. The length of the CDR3 is 11 residues. DNA for the CDR3: TGTGCCAGCAGTTTGATAGGGCAATTGTTCTTC. Translated: CASSLIGQLFF.

J is TRBJ2-5 and V is TRBV6-2 or TRBV6-3, with TRBD2 matching 10 bases. V was clipped by 0 bases and J by 4 bases; unmatched bases: 11. The CDR3 is 18 residues long. In germline, CDR1 is MNHEY, CDR2 SVGEGT. CDR3 nucleotides: TGTGCCAGCAGTTACTCGAGTAGCGGGGGGCGGGGAGGAGAGACCCAGTACTTC. Protein product: CASSYSSSGGRGGETQYF.

The rearrangement uses TRBV7-9 and TRBJ2-7; 8 bases agree with TRBD1. Looked up from germline, CDR1 is SEHNR and CDR2 is FQNEAQ (reference sequence). The CDR3 is 14 residues long. J gave up 6 bases and V 5 bases, and 9 bases lay outside the gene matches. CDR3 amino acids: CASSLGGQEPEQYF. The CDR3 DNA follows: TGTGCCAGCAGCCTGGGGGGACAGGAACCCGAGCAGTACTTC.

The J gene is TRBJ2-5, the V gene TRBV5-1; the D gene is possibly TRBD2 (7 bases). The germline gives CDR1 SGHRS, CDR2 YFSETQ. Trimming pared 0 bases from V and 2 bases from J, leaving 11 bases between. The CDR3 has 15 residues. CDR3 DNA sequence: TGCGCCAGCAGCTTGGGCGGGGGCTTTCAAGAGACCCAGTACTTC. This codes for CASSLGGGFQETQYF.

There are a few counts of this clonotype. The CDR3 here is CAWSSPTSGGPDTQYF. In DNA form, the CDR3 reads TGTGCCTGGAGTTCCCCGACTAGCGGGGGGCCAGATACGCAGTATTTT. V gene TRBV30 combines with J gene TRBJ2-3, with 13 bases lining up with TRBD2. The CDR3 is 16 amino acids. Germline values: CDR1 GTSNPN, CDR2 SVGIG (reference sequence). J was trimmed by 4 bases and V by 2 bases; bases with no gene match: 6.

The chain links TRBV7-9 to TRBJ1-2, with a possible D match to TRBD1 (6 bases). In germline, CDR1 is SEHNR, CDR2 FQNEAQ (reference sequence). The CDR3 length is 17 residues. Trimming stripped 4 bases from V and 2 bases from J, with 20 bases between. The chain's CDR3 is CASSSPTGEEINYGYTF. The CDR3 region has the DNA TGTGCCAGCAGCTCACCGACAGGAGAGGAGATAAACTATGGCTACACCTTC.

V and J are TRBV7-8 and TRBJ2-1, with 7 positions matching TRBD2. This CDR3 spans 17 amino acids. Trimming removed 6 bases from V and 7 bases from J; junction bases left unmatched: 18. Per germline, CDR1 SGHVS and CDR2 FQNEAQ. The CDR3 DNA reads TGTGCCAGCAGTTCCAAAGTCGGACTAGGGTCGTGGAATGAGCAGTTCTTC. Amino acids: CASSSKVGLGSWNEQFF.

This clonotype has more than one count but fewer than ten. This chain connects TRBV5-1 to TRBJ2-7; 9 bases align to TRBD1. V shed 4 bases, J shed 5 bases, and the junction held 4 bases outside the gene matches. CDR3 size: 13 residues. Germline loops: CDR1 SGHRS, CDR2 YFSETQ. CDR3 bases: TGCGCCAGCAGCGGGACAGGGTTCGACGAGCAGTACTTC. This sequence encodes CASSGTGFDEQYF.

This clonotype was observed a single time. The chain combines TRBV7-9 with TRBJ2-1, with TRBD2 identical over 10 bases. Germline values: CDR1 SEHNR, CDR2 FQNEAQ (reference sequence). The ends lost 1 base at V and 8 bases at J; junction bases unmatched: 8. This CDR3 region has 16 residues. The CDR3: CASSLVGLAGEHEQFF. The CDR3 region has the DNA TGTGCCAGCAGCTTAGTGGGGCTAGCGGGAGAGCATGAGCAGTTCTTC.